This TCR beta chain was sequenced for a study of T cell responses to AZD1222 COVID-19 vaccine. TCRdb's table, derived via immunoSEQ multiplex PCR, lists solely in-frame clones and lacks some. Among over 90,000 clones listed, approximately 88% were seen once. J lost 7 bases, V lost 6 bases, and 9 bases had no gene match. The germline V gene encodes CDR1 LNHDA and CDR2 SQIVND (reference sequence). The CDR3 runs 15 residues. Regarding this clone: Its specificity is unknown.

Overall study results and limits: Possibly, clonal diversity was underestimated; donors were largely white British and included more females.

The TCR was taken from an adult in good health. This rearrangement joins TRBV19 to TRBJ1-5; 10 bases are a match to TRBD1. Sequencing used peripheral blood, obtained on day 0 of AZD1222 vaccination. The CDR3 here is CASSRIGTGVQPQHF. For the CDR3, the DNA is TGTGCCAGTAGCCGTATCGGGACAGGGGTCCAGCCCCAGCATTTT.